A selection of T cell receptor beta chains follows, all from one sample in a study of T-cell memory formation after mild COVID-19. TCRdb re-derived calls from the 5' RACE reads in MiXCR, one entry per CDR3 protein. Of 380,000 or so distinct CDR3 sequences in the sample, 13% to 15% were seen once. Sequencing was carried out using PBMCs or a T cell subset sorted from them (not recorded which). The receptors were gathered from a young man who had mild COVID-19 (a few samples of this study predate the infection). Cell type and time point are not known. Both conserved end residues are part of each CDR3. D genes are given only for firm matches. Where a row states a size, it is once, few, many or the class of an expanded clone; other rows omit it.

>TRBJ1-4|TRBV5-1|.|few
TGCGCCAGCAGCGCGGACAGACATAATGAAAAACTGTTTTTT
CASSADRHNEKLFF
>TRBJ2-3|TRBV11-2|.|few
TGTGCCAGCAGCTTAGTCGTGGGTTTCACAGATACGCAGTATTTT
CASSLVVGFTDTQYF
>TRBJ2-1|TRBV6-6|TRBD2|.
TGTGCCAGCAGTTACACTAGCGGGGCTAACAATGAGCAGTTCTTC
CASSYTSGANNEQFF
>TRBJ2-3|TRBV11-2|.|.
TGTGCCAGCAGCTTGAAAATGGTGACAGATACGCAGTATTTT
CASSLKMVTDTQYF
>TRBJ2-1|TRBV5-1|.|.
TGCGCCAGCAGCTTGGCCACAGGACAGAGTTACAATGAGCAGTTCTTC
CASSLATGQSYNEQFF
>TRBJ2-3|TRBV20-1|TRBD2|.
TGCAGTGCTAGCGGACTAGCGGACACAGATACGCAGTATTTT
CSASGLADTDTQYF
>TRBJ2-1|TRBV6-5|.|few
TGTGCCAGCAGTTACCCCGGATACAATGAGCAGTTCTTC
CASSYPGYNEQFF
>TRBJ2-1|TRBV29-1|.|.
TGCAGCTCGAGCTCCTACAATGAGCAGTTCTTC
CSSSSYNEQFF
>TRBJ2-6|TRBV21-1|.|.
TGTGCCAGCAGCGAAAGATGGGGGGGTTCCTCTGGGGCCAACGTCCTGACTTTC
CASSERWGGSSGANVLTF
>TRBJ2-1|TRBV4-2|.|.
TGTGCCAGCAGCCAAGCCACTACTACGAGCTCCTACAATGAGCAGTTCTTC
CASSQATTTSSYNEQFF
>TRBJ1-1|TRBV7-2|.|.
TGTGCCAGCAGCCAGACAAGGACGAACACTGAAGCTTTCTTT
CASSQTRTNTEAFF
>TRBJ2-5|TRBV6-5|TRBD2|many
TGTGCCAGCAGTCAGATAGCGGGAAAAAAGACCCAGTACTTC
CASSQIAGKKTQYF
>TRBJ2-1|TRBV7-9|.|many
TGTGCCAGCAGCCCCAAGGACCCCACATACAATGAGCAGTTCTTC
CASSPKDPTYNEQFF
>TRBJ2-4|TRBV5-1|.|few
TGCGCCAGCTCCCAGGACACAGAAAACATTCAGTACTTC
CASSQDTENIQYF
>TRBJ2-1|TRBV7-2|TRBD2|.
TGTGCCAGCACAGCGGGGGTTGCTCGATACAATGAGCAGTTCTTC
CASTAGVARYNEQFF
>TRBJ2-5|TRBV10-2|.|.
TGCGCCAGCAACTCAGGGGTGGGGGAGACCCAGTACTTC
CASNSGVGETQYF
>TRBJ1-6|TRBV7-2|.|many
TGTGCCAGCAGCCCTCTACATAATTCACCCCTCCACTTT
CASSPLHNSPLHF
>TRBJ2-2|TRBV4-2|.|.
TGTGCCAGCAGCCAAGCCTGGAACACCGGGGAGCTGTTTTTT
CASSQAWNTGELFF
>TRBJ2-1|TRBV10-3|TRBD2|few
TGTGCCATCAGTCCTAGCGGGGTTTACAATGAGCAGTTCTTC
CAISPSGVYNEQFF
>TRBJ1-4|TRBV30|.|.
TGTGCCTGGCAACAGGACGTGGAAAAACTGTTTTTT
CAWQQDVEKLFF
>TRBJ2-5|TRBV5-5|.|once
TGTGCCAGCAGCTTGGCCGGTCAGCCGTACCAAGAGACCCAGTACTTC
CASSLAGQPYQETQYF
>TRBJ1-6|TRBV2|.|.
TGTGCCAGCAGGGGGGGTACCTATAATTCACCCCTCCACTTT
CASRGGTYNSPLHF
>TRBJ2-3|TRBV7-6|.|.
TGTGCCAGCAGCTTAGCGGGGTGGAATAGGGTTCTGTATTTT
CASSLAGWNRVLYF
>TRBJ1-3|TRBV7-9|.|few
TGTGCCAGCAGCTTTCCGAGGGGACGGGGAAACACCATATATTTT
CASSFPRGRGNTIYF
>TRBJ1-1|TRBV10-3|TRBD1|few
TGTGCCATCAGTGAGCGGGGACAGGAGAGGATTTTCTTT
CAISERGQERIFF
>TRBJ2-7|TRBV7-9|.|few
TGTGCCAGCAGCTGGAGGGACAGTCCCTACGAGCAGTACTTC
CASSWRDSPYEQYF
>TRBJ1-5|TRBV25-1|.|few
TGTGCCAGCAGTGATTATAGCAATCAGCCCCAGCATTTT
CASSDYSNQPQHF
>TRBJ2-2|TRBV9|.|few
TGTGCCAGCAGCGTATCGGTGGTTGGGGCTGGTACCGGGGAGCTGTTTTTT
CASSVSVVGAGTGELFF